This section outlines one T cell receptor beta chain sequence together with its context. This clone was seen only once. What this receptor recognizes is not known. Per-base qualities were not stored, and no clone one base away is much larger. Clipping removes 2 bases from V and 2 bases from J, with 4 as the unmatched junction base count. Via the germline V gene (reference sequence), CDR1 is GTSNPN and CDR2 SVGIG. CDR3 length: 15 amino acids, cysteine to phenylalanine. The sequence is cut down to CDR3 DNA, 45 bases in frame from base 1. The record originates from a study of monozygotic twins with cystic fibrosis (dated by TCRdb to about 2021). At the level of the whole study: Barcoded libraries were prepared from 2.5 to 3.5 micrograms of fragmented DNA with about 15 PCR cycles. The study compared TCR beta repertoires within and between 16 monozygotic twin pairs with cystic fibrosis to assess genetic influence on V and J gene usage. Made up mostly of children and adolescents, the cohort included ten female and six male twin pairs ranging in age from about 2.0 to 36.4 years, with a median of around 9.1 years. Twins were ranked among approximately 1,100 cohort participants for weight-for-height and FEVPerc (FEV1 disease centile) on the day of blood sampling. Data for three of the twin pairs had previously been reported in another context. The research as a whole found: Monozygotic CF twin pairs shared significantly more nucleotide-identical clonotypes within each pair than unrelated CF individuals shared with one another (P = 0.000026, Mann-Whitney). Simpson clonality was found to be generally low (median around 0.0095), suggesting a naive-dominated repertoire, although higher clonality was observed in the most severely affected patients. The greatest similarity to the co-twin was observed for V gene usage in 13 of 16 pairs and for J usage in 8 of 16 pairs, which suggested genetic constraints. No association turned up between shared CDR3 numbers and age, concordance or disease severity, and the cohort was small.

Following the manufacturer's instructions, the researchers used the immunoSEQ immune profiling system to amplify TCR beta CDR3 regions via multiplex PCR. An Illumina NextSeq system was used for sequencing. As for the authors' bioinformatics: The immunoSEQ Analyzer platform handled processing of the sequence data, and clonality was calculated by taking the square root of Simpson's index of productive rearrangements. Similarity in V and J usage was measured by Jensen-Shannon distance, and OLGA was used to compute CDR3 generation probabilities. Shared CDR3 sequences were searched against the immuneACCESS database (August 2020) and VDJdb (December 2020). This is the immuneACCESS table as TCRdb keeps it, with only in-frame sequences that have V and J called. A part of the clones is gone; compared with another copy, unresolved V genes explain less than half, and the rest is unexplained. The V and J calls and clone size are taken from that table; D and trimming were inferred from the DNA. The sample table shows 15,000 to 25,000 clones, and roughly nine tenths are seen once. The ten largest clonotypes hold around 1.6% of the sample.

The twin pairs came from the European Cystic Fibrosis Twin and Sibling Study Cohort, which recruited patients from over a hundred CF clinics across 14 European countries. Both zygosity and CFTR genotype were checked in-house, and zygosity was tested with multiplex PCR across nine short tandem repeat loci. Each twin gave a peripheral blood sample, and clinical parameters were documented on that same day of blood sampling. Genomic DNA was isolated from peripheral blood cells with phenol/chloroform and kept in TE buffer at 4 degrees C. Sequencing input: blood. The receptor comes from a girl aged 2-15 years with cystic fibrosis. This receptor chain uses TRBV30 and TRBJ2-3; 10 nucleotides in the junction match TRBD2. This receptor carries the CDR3 CAWSRLAGVTDTQYF. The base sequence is TGTGCCTGGAGTCGGCTAGCGGGGGTCACAGATACGCAGTATTTT.